The clone carrying this TCR beta chain has just a few counts. This record comes from a study of blood T cell repertoires in COVID-19. The repertoire was sequenced with immunoSEQ multiplex PCR; TCRdb's copy has only in-frame clones and lacks some. This table has under 150,000 clones, roughly 84% appearing once. Germline CDR1 reads MNHEY; CDR2 reads SMNVEV (reference sequence). The CDR3 is 20 residues long. Trimming left V 5 bases short and J 0 bases short, with 26 bases between. Specimen: PBMCs or T cells enriched from blood (not recorded which). This TCR came from a man aged 40-55 years with acute COVID-19. V gene TRBV27 combines with J gene TRBJ2-1; a possible D gene is TRBD2 (6 bases). The CDR3 DNA sequence: TGTGCCAGCAGTACCTCCGAGCTCGGCGGGAAACAGAGCTCCTACAATGAGCAGTTCTTC. Its translation is CASSTSELGGKQSSYNEQFF.